The text below deals with one TCR beta chain. Its antigen remains unidentified. The CDR3 is 13 residues long. The ends were cut back, 0 bases at V and 0 bases at J, with 3 bases in the middle. The germline CDR1 and CDR2 sequences are SGHRS and YFSETQ. Each donor was nominally healthy when sampled (though unrecorded immune exposures were likely). The data were obtained in a study of cytomegalovirus exposure and HLA in healthy donors. In the study overall: Of all 400 or so donors who were genotyped, 80% to 85% belonged to the Caucasian-associated ancestry cluster.

The study's findings and limits: A classifier reportedly called cytomegalovirus status with high sensitivity and specificity. The productive fraction for most TCR beta V segments was about 90% or about 30% in an earlier analysis.

PCR primers comprised 60 Vbeta and 13 Jbeta primers. TCRdb's copy holds only in-frame clones and misses some; the assay was immunoSEQ multiplex PCR. The sample has around 140,000 clones, approximately 80% seen once. This chain connects TRBV5-1 to TRBJ1-1; D is ambiguous. Sequenced sample: PBMCs. This TCR was sampled from a man aged 30 to 45 in good health and CMV-seropositive. DNA of the CDR3: TGCGCCAGCAGCTTGGTCGTGAACACTGAAGCTTTCTTT. This codes for CASSLVVNTEAFF.